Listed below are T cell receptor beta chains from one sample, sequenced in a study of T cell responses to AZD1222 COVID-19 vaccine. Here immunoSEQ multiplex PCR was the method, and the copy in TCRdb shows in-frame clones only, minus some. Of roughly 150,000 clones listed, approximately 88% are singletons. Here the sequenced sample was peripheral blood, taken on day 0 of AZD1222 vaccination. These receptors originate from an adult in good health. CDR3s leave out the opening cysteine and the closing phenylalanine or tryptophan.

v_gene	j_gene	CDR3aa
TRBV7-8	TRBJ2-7	ASSAGPSLAGSSYEQY
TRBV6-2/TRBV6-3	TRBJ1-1	ASSYSIAGKNTEAF
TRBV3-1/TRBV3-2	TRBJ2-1	ASSQRGGRIDEQF
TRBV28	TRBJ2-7	ASSEPGLAPSSYEQY
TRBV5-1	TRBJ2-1	ASSFNLAGGPYNEQF
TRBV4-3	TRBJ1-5	ASSQDPDTAQPQH
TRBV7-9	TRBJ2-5	ASSLGLQETQY
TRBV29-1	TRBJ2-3	SVVGSTDTQY
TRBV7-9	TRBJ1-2	ASSLGGGVYGYT
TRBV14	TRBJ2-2	ASSQDPWNTGELF
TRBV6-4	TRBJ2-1	ASSGGPWNYNEQF
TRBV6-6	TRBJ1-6	ASSDRVNSPLH
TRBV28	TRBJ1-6	ASSRDSPLH
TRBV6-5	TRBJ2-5	ASSYATGLETQY
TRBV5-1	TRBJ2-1	ASKPLAGALVPTHNEQF
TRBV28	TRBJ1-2	ASSRPDGDYGYT
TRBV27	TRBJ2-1	ASSRGSGRVGPYEQF
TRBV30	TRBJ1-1	AWKKDTEAF
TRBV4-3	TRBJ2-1	ASSQYNEQF
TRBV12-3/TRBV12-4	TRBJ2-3	ASSLRGLGTQY
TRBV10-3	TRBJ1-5	AIRGDRVDQPQH
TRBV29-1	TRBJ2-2	SVEEGAATGELF
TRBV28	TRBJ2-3	ASSSASVGTDTQY
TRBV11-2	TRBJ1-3	GTSGSGNTIY
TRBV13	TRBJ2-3	ASSLYGGATDTQY
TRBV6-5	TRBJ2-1	ASEDFYNEQF
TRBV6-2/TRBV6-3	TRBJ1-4	ASSPDRGPSTNEKLF
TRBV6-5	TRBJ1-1	ASSYSRGNTEAF
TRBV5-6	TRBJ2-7	ASSLGLAPSYEQY
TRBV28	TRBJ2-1	ASSFPTTGNSYNEQF
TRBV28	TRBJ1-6	ASSLGLTTGNPLH
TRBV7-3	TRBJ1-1	ASSLTANTEAF
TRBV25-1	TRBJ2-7	ASSGGGGKRERYEQY
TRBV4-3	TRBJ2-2	ASSQDRTGWAGELF
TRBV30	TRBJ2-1	AGGGRNNEQF
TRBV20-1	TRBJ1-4	SASIARLSEKLF
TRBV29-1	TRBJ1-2	SVVPGLGYGYT
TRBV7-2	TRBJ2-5	ASSPGHGGETQY
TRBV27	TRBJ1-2	ASSGTGGMNYT
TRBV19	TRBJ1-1	ASSIELSAAVKVNTEAF
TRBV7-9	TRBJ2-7	ASSGLYEQY
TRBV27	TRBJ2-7	ASSLRGGGSYEQY
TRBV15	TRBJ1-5	ATSRDSTGNQPQH
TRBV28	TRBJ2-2	ASSLWGLAGGPGELF
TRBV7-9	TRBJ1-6	ASSRDTYNSPLH
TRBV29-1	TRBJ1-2	SVVEPANYGYT
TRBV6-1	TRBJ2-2	AGLKTGGTGELF
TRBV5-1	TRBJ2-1	ASSLERDRSNEQF
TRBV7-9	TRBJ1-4	ASSSGATNEKLF
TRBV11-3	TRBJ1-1	ASAKRGVNTEAF
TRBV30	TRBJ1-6	AWRTQETYNSPLH
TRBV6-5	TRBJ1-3	ASSLQAGNTIY
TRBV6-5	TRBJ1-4	ASSYSGRLLNEKLF
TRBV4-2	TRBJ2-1	ASSQAAGGYNEQF
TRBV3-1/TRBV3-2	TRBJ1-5	ASSRGTAQPQH
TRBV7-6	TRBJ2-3	ASSRFSGMRTDTQY
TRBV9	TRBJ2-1	ASSALRESYNEQF